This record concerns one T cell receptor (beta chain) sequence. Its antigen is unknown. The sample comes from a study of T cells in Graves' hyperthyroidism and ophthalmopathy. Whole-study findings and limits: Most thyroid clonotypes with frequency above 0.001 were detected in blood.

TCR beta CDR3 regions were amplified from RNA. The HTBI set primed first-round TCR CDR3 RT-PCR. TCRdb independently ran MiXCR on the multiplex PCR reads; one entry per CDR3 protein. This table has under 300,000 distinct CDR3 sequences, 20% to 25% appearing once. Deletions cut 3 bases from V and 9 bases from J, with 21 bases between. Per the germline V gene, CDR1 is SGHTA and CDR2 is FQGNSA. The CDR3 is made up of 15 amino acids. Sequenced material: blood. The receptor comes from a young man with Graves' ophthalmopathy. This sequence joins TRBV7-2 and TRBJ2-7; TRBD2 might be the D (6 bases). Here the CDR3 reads CASSFGGTRLRGQYF. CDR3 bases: TGTGCCAGCAGCTTTGGCGGGACTCGCTTAAGGGGGCAGTACTTC.